This T cell receptor (beta chain) was documented in a study of regulatory T cells in long-lasting Graves disease (dated by TCRdb to about 2021). Regarding the complete study: In the newly diagnosed Graves' disease group, patients had been taking antithyroid drugs for less than 3 months. Persistent Graves' disease patients were compared with newly diagnosed Graves' disease patients by peripheral blood TCR sequencing and RNA sequencing. The study took place in China and was registered as a clinical trial. A total of around 33 samples underwent TCR sequencing, from about 13 patients with persistent Graves' disease and about 20 patients with newly diagnosed Graves' disease.

This specimen's time point label, per the study, means: newly diagnosed GD, antithyroid drugs for less than 3 months. For both TCR sequencing and RNA sequencing, RNA was extracted from PBMCs in TRIzol. Graves' disease was diagnosed according to American Thyroid Association guidelines. Recruitment of patients was carried out at an endocrinology department in Xi'an, China. From each patient, roughly 9 milliliters of peripheral blood was collected into an EDTA anticoagulant tube. Ficoll Paque Plus density gradient separation was used to isolate PBMCs, and no further T cell sorting was done. An Agilent 2100 Bioanalyzer and agarose gel were used to check RNA quality, and a NanoDrop 2000 was used to measure RNA concentration. The paper's findings and limits, for the study overall: TRBV28, TRBJ1-2 and TRBJ2-5 were preferentially used in persistent disease, while TRBV20-1 and TRBJ2-1 were favored in newly diagnosed disease. Because the primary lesion, thyroid tissue, could not be accessed, the study looked at peripheral blood alone. The authors noted that the small sample size was a limitation that may lower accuracy. Persistent patients shared more public clonotypes among themselves (more than 2,500) than newly diagnosed patients did (approximately 970). Only the TCR beta chain was sequenced and analyzed. Lower TCR Shannon entropy and fewer highly expanded clones were observed in persistent Graves' disease patients than in newly diagnosed patients, which suggested clonal expansion.

V drops 1 base and J drops 3 bases, leaving 13 bases in between. Inclusive of the bounding cysteine and phenylalanine, the CDR3 is 15 residues long. The sequence is cut down to CDR3 DNA, 45 bases in frame from base 1. Per the germline V gene, SGHRS is the CDR1 and YFSETQ is the CDR2. This clonotype has a count of ten or more. No antigen is known for it. No per-base quality is available; no much larger clone lies one base away. The library was obtained by multiplex PCR. Sequencing instrument: Illumina HiSeq 4000. To build TCR beta libraries, CDR3 regions were amplified by Arm-PCR using iRepertoire HTBI primers. Before sequencing, the PCR products underwent gel purification. The paper's processing steps were these. A total of 62 TRBV and 14 TRBJ segments were identified across samples and were used for gene usage analysis of CDR3 amino acid clonotypes. COPE and FqMerger were used to merge the filtered high-quality paired reads into contigs. BLAST was used to align contigs to IMGT TRBV, TRBD and TRBJ reference genes, and CDR3 was defined according to IMGT. Clonotypes above 0.1% frequency were classified as highly expanded clones. Shannon entropy was used to measure repertoire diversity, and the Gini coefficient was used to measure V-J evenness. Clonotypes shared by more than one individual were considered public. Clones were called with MiXCR by TCRdb after fastp trimmed the public reads at Q25, and only in-frame beta chains were retained. Each CDR3 protein appears once, grouped with its most common genes and DNA. The V and J calls and clone size come from TCRdb's table, not from the authors' own analysis. Recorded for this sample are 350,000 to 500,000 distinct CDR3 sequences; about 14% of them occurred a single time. Approximately 17% of the sample is taken by the ten largest.

Separately, the same data were catalogued under a study of T cells in Graves' hyperthyroidism and ophthalmopathy. As the second study states: Stable Graves' hyperthyroidism was defined as the absence of progression to ophthalmopathy over 18 months of follow-up. Hyperthyroidism patients were newly diagnosed, with disease duration under 2 months, and aged 18 to 65 years. Exclusion was applied to patients with uncontrolled infections, other autoimmune diseases, pregnancy or lactation. Diagnoses were established on the basis of clinical symptoms, serum thyroxine and TRAb, thyroid ultrasound, and orbital computed tomography. A first-round RT-PCR of the TCR CDR3 used the HTBI primer set with the Qiagen OneStep RT-PCR kit. Most expanded thyroid clonotypes (frequency above 0.001) were also detected in blood, a finding suggesting that blood repertoires may reflect thyroid immune responses. Ophthalmopathy was separated from stable hyperthyroidism by a 13 V-J signature model, with approximately 86% sensitivity and roughly 81% specificity obtained in cross-validation and 80%/75% obtained in testing. In validation, progression to ophthalmopathy was predicted by the model with 70.59% sensitivity and 72% to 85% specificity, a median of roughly 6 months before onset. To identify TCR V-J signatures that set the groups apart, the researchers used a discovery cohort of roughly 100 patients, made up of roughly 40 with Graves' ophthalmopathy and some 55 with stable Graves' hyperthyroidism. Whether ophthalmopathy could be predicted prospectively was tested in an independent validation cohort made up of about 20 hyperthyroidism patients plus 17 patients who later progressed to ophthalmopathy. The 100 discovery patients were randomly split 7:3 into training and test sets. Thyroid tissue and blood T-cell repertoires from about 6 Graves' hyperthyroidism patients were also compared in the study. Following sampling, methimazole starting at 30 mg daily was given to hyperthyroidism patients, and high-dose intravenous methylprednisolone was given to ophthalmopathy patients. The libraries were constructed in a second round of multiplex PCR and then size-selected and purified. Sequencing of the libraries was done on an Illumina HiSeq2000 using paired-end 100 bp reads. SOAPnuke was used to process the raw data, with reads discarded if the reads contained adapters or uncalled bases, had a mean Phred below 15, or lacked an exact constant-primer or identifier match. COPE v1.2.5 was used to merge high-quality paired reads, and clonotypes were defined as unique nucleotide sequences. MiTCR v1.1 was used to align the clonotypes against IMGT TRBV, TRBD and TRBJ reference segments. Only V-J combinations with frequency above 0.0001, covering 98% to 99.2% of repertoires, were analysed. The TCS score was defined as the ratio of F50 (clonal expansion) to E x V (chaos), calculated using BLOSUM62-based TCRdist between CDR3 peptides within each V-J. Welch's t-statistics and random forest reduced roughly 540 V-J features to about 13, which were used in a naive Bayes classifier (R e1071). No statistical method was used to set the sample size in advance, and investigators knew the group allocation. According to the paper, TCR Vbeta CDR3 sequencing was carried out on 135 peripheral blood samples, which came from 40 to 45 ophthalmopathy, some 73 hyperthyroidism and about 17 progressor patients.

The sequence is built from TRBV5-1 and TRBJ1-1; the best D guess is TRBD1, with 6 bases matching. This receptor was identified in a woman aged 50 to 65 with Graves disease. Donor details come from another sample of the same person, matched by shared clones. The sequences come from peripheral blood mononuclear cells (PBMCs), collected at new diagnosis, from a patient treated with antithyroid drugs. In nucleotide form, the sequence is TGCGCCAGCAGCTTGACAGGGTCGGGATACACTGAAGCTTTCTTT. It specifies CASSLTGSGYTEAFF.